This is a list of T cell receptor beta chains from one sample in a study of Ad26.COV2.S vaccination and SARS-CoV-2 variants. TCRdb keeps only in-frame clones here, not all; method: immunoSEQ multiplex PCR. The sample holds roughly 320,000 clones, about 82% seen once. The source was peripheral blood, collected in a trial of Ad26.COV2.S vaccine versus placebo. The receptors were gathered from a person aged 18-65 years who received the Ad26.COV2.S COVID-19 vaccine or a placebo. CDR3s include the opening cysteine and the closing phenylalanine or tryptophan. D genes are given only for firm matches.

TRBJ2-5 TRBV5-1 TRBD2 CASSLVGTSGQETQYF
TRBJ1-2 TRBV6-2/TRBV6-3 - CASSFLQVWAYGYTF
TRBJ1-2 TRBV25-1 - CASSLSGRVDYGYTF
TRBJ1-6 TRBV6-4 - CASSVESGPNSPLHF
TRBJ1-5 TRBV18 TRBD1 CASSPLDRGRNQPQHF
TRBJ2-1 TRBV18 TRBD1 CASSPTGGNEQFF
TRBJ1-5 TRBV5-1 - CASSLQGSNQPQHF
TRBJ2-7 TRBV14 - CASSQGEYEQYF
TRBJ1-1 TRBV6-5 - CASSYSGGLGTEAFF
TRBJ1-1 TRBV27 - CASSLSYPGHWGNTEAFF
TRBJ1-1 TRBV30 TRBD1 CAWRPWTGGEAFF
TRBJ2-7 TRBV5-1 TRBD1 CASSYRQGIFYEQYF
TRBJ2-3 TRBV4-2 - CASSRVLAATSTDTQYF
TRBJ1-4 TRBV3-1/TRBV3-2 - CASSPARPNEKLFF
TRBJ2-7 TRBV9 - CASSFGRGTYEQYF
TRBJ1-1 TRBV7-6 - CASSLTGNSDTEAFF
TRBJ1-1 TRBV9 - CASSVSGVGTEAFF
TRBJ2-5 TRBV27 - CASKLLATDQETQYF
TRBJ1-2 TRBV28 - CASSRDPTDYGYTF
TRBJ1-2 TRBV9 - CASSPGWGVSDYGYTF
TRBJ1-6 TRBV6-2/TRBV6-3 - CASSSLGHYYSPLHF
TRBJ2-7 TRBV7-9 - CASSLTGTPEQYF
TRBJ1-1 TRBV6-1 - CASSEIPGSSTEAFF
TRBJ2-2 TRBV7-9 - CASSLASGPGELFF
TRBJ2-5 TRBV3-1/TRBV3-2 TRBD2 CASSHSLAGGGETQYF
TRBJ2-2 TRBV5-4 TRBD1 CASSSKGGQGILRELFF
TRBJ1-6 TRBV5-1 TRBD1 CASSSTGPVRYNSPLHF
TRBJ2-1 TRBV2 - CASRRLRSGNEQFF
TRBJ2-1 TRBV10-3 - CAIRGSMGEQFF
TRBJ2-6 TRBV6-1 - CASSELTGQGYSGANVLTF
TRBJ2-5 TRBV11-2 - CASSLGTLGTQYF
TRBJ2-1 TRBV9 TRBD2 CASSVQVAGVMGDEQFF
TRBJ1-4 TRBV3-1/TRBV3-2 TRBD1 CASSHSHRGHEKLFF
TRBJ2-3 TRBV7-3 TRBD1 CASSLKGQGGGDTQYF
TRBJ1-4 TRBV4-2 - CASSQGSGRGSEKLFF
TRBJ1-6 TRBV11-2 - CASSLSINSPLHF
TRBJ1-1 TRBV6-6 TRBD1 CASSSTGTGGAFF
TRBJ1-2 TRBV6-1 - CASSEESTEPYYGYTF
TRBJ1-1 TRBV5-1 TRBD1 CASSWDRNTEAFF